This paragraph reports one T cell receptor beta chain. The data belong to a study of blood T cell repertoires in COVID-19. About the study: Sites in the United States, Italy and Spain provided acute and convalescent COVID-19 samples. The cDNA or gDNA used as material had been derived from T cells, B-cell-depleted T cells, or PBMCs.

In the source study's methods: How many nucleated cells were present was estimated from reference gene primer amplification. Sequencing was performed with immunoSEQ multiplex PCR; in TCRdb, only in-frame clones are kept and a portion is missing. The V and J calls and clone size are taken from that table; D and trimming were inferred from the DNA. The repertoire includes roughly 320,000 clones, almost 85% of them detected once, and roughly 7% sits in the top ten. This CDR3 is built from 15 residues. Germline CDR1 and CDR2: MDHEN and SYDVKM. Trimming cost V 7 bases and J 4 bases; bases outside gene matches: 11.

The sequencing input was peripheral blood. This TCR came from a human donor in a cohort sampled during active COVID-19. V usage is TRBV28 and J usage is TRBJ1-2; the match to TRBD1 covers 8 bases. Written as DNA, the CDR3 is TGTGCCAGCATCGGTTCGGTCAGGGGGCTCTATGGCTACACCTTC. Translation gives CASIGSVRGLYGYTF.